These 16 T cell receptor beta chains were sequenced from one sample in a study of blood T cell repertoires in COVID-19. Method: immunoSEQ multiplex PCR; TCRdb's copy keeps in-frame clones and lacks some. The repertoire includes some 300,000 clones, under 90% of them detected once, and roughly 4% sits in the top ten. Specimen: PBMCs or T cells enriched from blood (not recorded which). The receptors were gathered from a man aged 25 to 45 who had recovered from COVID-19.

The CDR3 loop is CASSPRNRLAGKETQYF. The CDR3 coding sequence is TGTGCCAGCAGCCCAAGAAACCGACTAGCGGGGAAAGAGACCCAGTACTTC. The J gene is TRBJ2-5, the V gene TRBV9; 11 nucleotides line up with TRBD2. The CDR3 has 17 residues. CDR1 and CDR2 from the germline V gene are SGDLS and YYNGEE. Germline trimming cut 4 bases from V and 3 bases from J; bases unmatched to any gene: 11.

The chain uses TRBV5-6 and TRBJ1-2; 9 nucleotides line up with TRBD1. The V segment lost 3 bases and the J segment 8 bases; nucleotides outside the gene matches: 11. CDR1 is SGHDT, CDR2 YYEEEE, per germline. This CDR3 is built from 15 residues. The CDR3 DNA sequence: TGTGCCAGCAGCTACGGGCCGGGACAGGGTGGAGGCTACACCTTC. Its translation is CASSYGPGQGGGYTF.

The V gene is TRBV19, the J gene TRBJ2-3; the D is unclear. CDR1 LNHDA and CDR2 SQIVND come from the germline V gene (reference sequence). V dropped 1 base and J dropped 0 bases, with 11 bases sitting between them. The CDR3 sequence is 16 residues long. The CDR3 is CASSIGGRSSTDTQYF. The CDR3, as DNA: TGTGCCAGTAGTATAGGCGGCAGATCTAGCACAGATACGCAGTATTTT.

To note about this clone: A read error may be the cause here, since a much bigger clone is one base away. The chain recombines TRBV7-9 with TRBJ2-7, with D unclear. Germline V gene lookup returns CDR1 SEHNR and CDR2 FQNEAQ (reference sequence). The CDR3 is made up of 11 amino acids. The V end was cut by 1 base, the J end by 5 bases, with 3 bases between. CDR3 nucleotide sequence: TGTGCCAGCAGCTTAGGTAACGAGCAGTACTTC. The encoded protein is CASSLGNEQYF.

The J gene is TRBJ1-6, the V gene TRBV7-6, with TRBD1 as a possible D gene (5 bases). The V gene lost 2 bases and the J gene lost 4 bases, with 12 bases spanning the gap. This CDR3 spans 16 amino acids. Germline CDR1 reads SGHVS; CDR2 reads FNYEAQ. CDR3 sequence (DNA): TGTGCCAGCAGCTTATCGCCATCAGGGTATAATTCACCCCTCCACTTT. It specifies CASSLSPSGYNSPLHF.

This chain joins TRBV15 and TRBJ1-2, with unresolved D. The CDR3 is 17 residues long. The germline gives CDR1 LNHNV, CDR2 YYDKDF (reference sequence). V gave up 0 bases and J gave up 0 bases, with 14 bases separating them. The CDR3 DNA is TGTGCCACCAGCAGAGAGATTTCTGCGGGGTCTAACTATGGCTACACCTTC. It specifies CATSREISAGSNYGYTF.

The CDR3 bases are TGTGCCAGCTCACCCCGGACAGGGGCAAACACCGGGGAGCTGTTTTTT. Translating it yields CASSPRTGANTGELFF. This rearrangement joins TRBV18 to TRBJ2-2; TRBD1 agrees at 9 bases. From germline, CDR1 is KGHSH and CDR2 LQKENI. This CDR3 region has 16 residues. V lost 3 bases to trimming and J lost 2 bases; unmatched junction nucleotides: 4. Together with reference TRBV18 and TRBJ2-2, the CDR3 gives the full variable domain: NAGVMQNPRHLVRRRGQEARLRCSPMKGHSHVYWYRQLPEEGLKFMVYLQKENIIDESGMPKERFSAEFPKEGPSILRIQQVVRGDSAAYFCASSPRTGANTGELFFGEGSRLTVL.

Only a few counts were recorded for this clone. The chain joins TRBV24-1 to TRBJ1-5; 8 bases fit TRBD1. The CDR3 runs 14 residues. The germline gives CDR1 KGHDR, CDR2 SFDVKD. Trimming took 9 bases from V and 2 from J; bases not matched to a gene: 5. The DNA of the CDR3 is TGTGCCACCGCCCTGGGACAGGGCAATCAGCCCCAGCATTTT. This gives the protein CATALGQGNQPQHF.

The V and J genes are TRBV12-3 or TRBV12-4 and TRBJ1-1, with D possibly TRBD1 on 6 matching bases. The CDR3 spans 13 residues. V lost 3 bases, J lost 12 bases, and 17 bases lay in between. CDR3 in amino acids: CASSLGRGTAPFF. CDR3 DNA: TGTGCCAGCAGTTTGGGTAGGGGGACGGCCCCTTTCTTT.

This clone was seen once. V gene TRBV27 combines with J gene TRBJ2-7; D is unclear. This CDR3 region has 14 residues. Germline assignment: CDR1 MNHEY and CDR2 SMNVEV (reference sequence). Trimming removed 6 bases at V and 1 base at J, with 13 bases between. The CDR3 DNA reads TGTGCCAGCAGCCCGATCGGTCTTTCCTACGAGCAGTACTTC. Translation: CASSPIGLSYEQYF.

The chain joins TRBV3-1 (or the pseudogene TRBV3-2) to TRBJ1-5; TRBD1 matches at 7 bases. This CDR3 has 16 amino acids. Germline CDR1 reads LGHDT; CDR2 reads YNNKEL (reference sequence). The junction had 13 bases not matched to a gene; V was cut back by 4 bases and J by 7 bases. CDR3 protein: CASSPSGTVFGQPQHF. The CDR3 nucleotides are TGTGCCAGCAGCCCATCCGGGACAGTTTTTGGACAGCCCCAGCATTTT.

This chain uses TRBV7-2 with TRBJ1-6; 10 nucleotides line up with TRBD1. CDR3 length: 15 amino acids. V was clipped by 8 bases and J by 6 bases; unmatched bases: 7. Germline V CDR1 and CDR2: SGHTA, FQGNSA. The CDR3 DNA is TGTGCCAGCGCGACTAGGACAGGGGGTAATTCACCCCTCCACTTT. This encodes CASATRTGGNSPLHF.

This chain uses TRBV19 with TRBJ1-5; 7 bases align to TRBD1. The CDR3 totals 16 residues. V dropped 6 bases and J dropped 2; count of bases not matched to a gene: 10. CDR1 LNHDA and CDR2 SQIVND come from the germline V gene (reference sequence). CDR3 sequence (DNA): TGTGCCAGTAGCACCAGACAGGGTGGTGGCAATCAGCCCCAGCATTTT. Translated, it gives CASSTRQGGGNQPQHF.

The chain recombines TRBV7-9 with TRBJ1-4; D is unclear. The germline CDR1 and CDR2 sequences are SEHNR and FQNEAQ (reference sequence). V gave up 0 bases and J gave up 8 bases, with 7 bases separating them. This CDR3 is 13 amino acids long. The CDR3 region is CASSLALSEKLFF. Written as DNA, the CDR3 is TGTGCCAGCAGCTTAGCGTTGTCGGAAAAACTGTTTTTT.

V gene TRBV18 combines with J gene TRBJ2-1; 9 bases line up with TRBD2. CDR1 and CDR2 (germline): KGHSH, LQKENI. V dropped 1 base and J dropped 9; count of bases not matched to a gene: 7. This CDR3 has 15 residues. The DNA for the CDR3 is TGTGCCAGCTCACCACTCTCTAGCGGGATAGTTGAGCAGTTCTTC. Translation: CASSPLSSGIVEQFF.

The gene calls are TRBV11-1 and TRBJ1-1, with D tentatively TRBD1 (5 bases). The CDR3 contains 14 residues. The V and J ends lost 2 bases and 6 bases respectively, with 13 bases between them. Germline loops: CDR1 SGHAT, CDR2 FQDESV (reference sequence). The CDR3: CASSLQVTGAEAFF. CDR3 in DNA: TGTGCCAGCAGCTTACAAGTAACAGGCGCTGAAGCTTTCTTT.